This T cell receptor beta chain was identified in a study of T cells in women clearing cervical HPV infection. Study overall: Controls' single incident HPV16 infection cleared within 12 months without precancer. Case blood was drawn when the lesion was first found; control blood after infection became undetectable. The study's findings and limits: Timing of associations relative to infection is unclear; T-cell subsets were not isolated.

Measured with immunoSEQ multiplex PCR; TCRdb has only the in-frame clones, and not every one. The sample has 25,000 to 35,000 clones, and its top ten clones hold around 16%. Germline V CDR1 and CDR2: SGHTA, FQGNSA. CDR3 size: 12 residues. Dot-blot hybridization genotyped cervical HPV amplified with MY09/MY11 PCR. A remark on this clone: Its cognate antigen is unknown. The CDR3 end lies 3 residues beyond the end of the read and is filled in from the germline J gene.

The chain couples TRBV7-2 to TRBJ1-2, with a possible D match to TRBD1 (5 bases). The clonotype comes from a woman aged 18 to 75 with a cervical HPV16 infection that either progressed to CIN3+ or cleared (not recorded which). Sample: blood buffy coat. CDR3 sequence: CASSPTTDTYTF. CDR3 bases read: TGTGCCAGCAGCCCCACGACAGATACC.